The rows below give T cell receptor beta chains drawn from one sample of a study of blood T cell repertoires in COVID-19. TCRdb's table, derived via immunoSEQ multiplex PCR, lists solely in-frame clones and lacks some. Here the sample spans 95,000 to 150,000 clones, 88% being singletons. Sequences were obtained from peripheral blood. The receptors were sampled from a human donor in a cohort sampled during active COVID-19. CDR3s include the opening cysteine and the closing phenylalanine or tryptophan. The D gene is left open where the match is weak. Not every row has a clone size; where given, it reads once, few, many or a size class.

length: 16; J: TRBJ2-3; size: few; V: TRBV7-9; D: TRBD2; CDR3: CASSLKRGGSPDTQYF; DNA: TGTGCCAGCAGCTTAAAGCGGGGGGGATCCCCCGATACGCAGTATTTT
length: 15; J: TRBJ2-7; size: -; V: TRBV14; D: TRBD1; CDR3: CASSQFGQGLREQYF; DNA: TGTGCCAGCAGCCAATTTGGACAGGGCCTAAGGGAGCAGTACTTC
length: 15; J: TRBJ2-2; size: -; V: TRBV5-1; D: TRBD2; CDR3: CASSSAGSDTGELFF; DNA: TGCGCCAGCAGCTCAGCGGGGAGCGATACCGGGGAGCTGTTTTTT
length: 15; J: TRBJ2-3; size: -; V: TRBV28; D: -; CDR3: CASSGTLARSDTQYF; DNA: TGTGCCAGCAGTGGCACTCTAGCGCGCTCAGATACGCAGTATTTT
length: 15; J: TRBJ1-4; size: -; V: TRBV19; D: TRBD1; CDR3: CASSSGQAPNEKLFF; DNA: TGTGCCAGTAGCAGCGGACAGGCACCTAATGAAAAACTGTTTTTT
length: 9; J: TRBJ2-7; size: -; V: TRBV27; D: -; CDR3: CASGPVPYF; DNA: TGTGCCAGCGGTCCGGTTCCGTACTTC
length: 15; J: TRBJ2-5; size: -; V: TRBV6-6; D: -; CDR3: CASSNVPASRVFQYF; DNA: TGTGCCAGCAGTAACGTCCCGGCTTCTAGAGTGTTCCAGTACTTC
length: 15; J: TRBJ2-1; size: -; V: TRBV5-1; D: -; CDR3: CASGETGSSYNEQFF; DNA: TGCGCCAGCGGCGAAACAGGGAGCTCCTACAATGAGCAGTTCTTC
length: 17; J: TRBJ2-7; size: -; V: TRBV9; D: -; CDR3: CASSLTGAGTASYEQYF; DNA: TGTGCCAGCAGCTTAACCGGAGCGGGCACAGCCTCCTACGAGCAGTACTTC
length: 12; J: TRBJ2-1; size: -; V: TRBV5-4; D: -; CDR3: CASSDQGGEQFF; DNA: TGTGCCAGCAGCGATCAGGGGGGTGAGCAGTTCTTC
length: 11; J: TRBJ2-1; size: -; V: TRBV7-9; D: -; CDR3: CASSANNEQFF; DNA: TGTGCCAGCAGCGCTAACAATGAGCAGTTCTTC
length: 14; J: TRBJ2-5; size: -; V: TRBV7-8; D: -; CDR3: CASSRWDKQETQYF; DNA: TGTGCCAGCAGCAGGTGGGACAAGCAAGAGACCCAGTACTTC
length: 12; J: TRBJ2-5; size: -; V: TRBV18; D: -; CDR3: CASSIRGETQYF; DNA: TGTGCCAGCTCAATCAGGGGAGAGACCCAGTACTTC
length: 17; J: TRBJ2-6; size: -; V: TRBV6-2/TRBV6-3; D: -; CDR3: CASSQNRQGTGANVLTF; DNA: TGTGCCAGCAGTCAGAATCGGCAGGGGACTGGGGCCAACGTCCTGACTTTC
length: 13; J: TRBJ2-1; size: -; V: TRBV29-1; D: TRBD2; CDR3: CSVGLAGPHEQFF; DNA: TGCAGCGTTGGACTAGCGGGTCCCCATGAGCAGTTCTTC
length: 15; J: TRBJ2-7; size: -; V: TRBV21-1; D: -; CDR3: CASSNGGAQVREQYF; DNA: TGTGCCAGCAGCAATGGGGGGGCACAGGTGAGGGAGCAGTACTTC
length: 20; J: TRBJ1-2; size: -; V: TRBV4-1; D: TRBD1; CDR3: CASSPDLTRTGFGGGYGYTF; DNA: TGCGCCAGCAGCCCCGATCTAACCCGGACAGGGTTCGGCGGGGGCTATGGCTACACCTTC
length: 19; J: TRBJ1-5; size: -; V: TRBV21-1; D: -; CDR3: CASSSRGVQGGSRNQPQHF; DNA: TGTGCCAGCAGCAGCCGGGGCGTACAGGGGGGAAGTCGAAATCAGCCCCAGCATTTT
length: 17; J: TRBJ2-7; size: -; V: TRBV4-1; D: TRBD2; CDR3: CASSHGPGGPSTYEQYF; DNA: TGCGCCAGCAGCCATGGCCCGGGAGGGCCCTCTACCTACGAGCAGTACTTC
length: 14; J: TRBJ2-7; size: -; V: TRBV9; D: -; CDR3: CASSVGGATYEQYF; DNA: TGTGCCAGCAGCGTAGGGGGAGCGACCTACGAGCAGTACTTC
length: 14; J: TRBJ2-6; size: -; V: TRBV5-1; D: -; CDR3: CASSPNQGGDVLTF; DNA: TGCGCCAGCAGCCCTAACCAGGGGGGCGACGTCCTGACTTTC
length: 14; J: TRBJ2-3; size: -; V: TRBV2; D: -; CDR3: CASSEAAPTDTQYF; DNA: TGTGCCAGCAGTGAAGCGGCCCCGACAGATACGCAGTATTTT
length: 18; J: TRBJ2-1; size: once; V: TRBV27; D: TRBD2; CDR3: CASSPYEGPSGLYNEQFF; DNA: TGTGCCAGCAGTCCTTATGAGGGACCTAGCGGGCTATACAATGAGCAGTTCTTC
length: 16; J: TRBJ2-7; size: -; V: TRBV30; D: TRBD2; CDR3: CAWSVTASGGPYEQYF; DNA: TGTGCCTGGAGTGTAACAGCTAGCGGGGGTCCCTACGAGCAGTACTTC
length: 18; J: TRBJ2-2; size: once; V: TRBV7-2; D: TRBD2; CDR3: CASSPGLAGHRGTGELFF; DNA: TGTGCCAGCAGCCCGGGACTAGCGGGCCATCGAGGCACCGGGGAGCTGTTTTTT
length: 16; J: TRBJ1-2; size: -; V: TRBV9; D: -; CDR3: CASSTTQAVDSYGYTF; DNA: TGTGCCTCATCTACGACGCAAGCTGTGGACAGCTATGGCTACACCTTC
length: 14; J: TRBJ1-2; size: -; V: TRBV11-2; D: -; CDR3: CASSLARLNYGYTF; DNA: TGTGCCAGCAGCCTAGCCAGGCTTAACTATGGCTACACCTTC
length: 13; J: TRBJ2-2; size: -; V: TRBV5-1; D: -; CDR3: CASSGPNTGELFF; DNA: TGCGCCAGCAGCGGCCCGAACACCGGGGAGCTGTTTTTT
length: 15; J: TRBJ2-1; size: -; V: TRBV10-3; D: -; CDR3: CAISDTENIDNEQFF; DNA: TGTGCCATCAGTGATACAGAAAACATTGACAATGAGCAGTTCTTC